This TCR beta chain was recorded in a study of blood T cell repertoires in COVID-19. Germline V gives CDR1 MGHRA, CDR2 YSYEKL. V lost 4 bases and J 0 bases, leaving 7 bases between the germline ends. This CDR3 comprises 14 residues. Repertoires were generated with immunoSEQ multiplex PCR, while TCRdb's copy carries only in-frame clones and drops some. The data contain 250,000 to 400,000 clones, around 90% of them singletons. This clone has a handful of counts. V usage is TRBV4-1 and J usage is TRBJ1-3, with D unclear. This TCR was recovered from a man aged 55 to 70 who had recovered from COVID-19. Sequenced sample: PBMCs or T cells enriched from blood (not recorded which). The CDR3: CASSLSLSGNTIYF. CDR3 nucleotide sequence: TGCGCCAGCAGCCTGAGCCTCTCTGGAAACACCATATATTTT.